These T cell receptor beta chains were read from a single sample in a study of cytomegalovirus exposure and HLA in healthy donors. Assay used: immunoSEQ multiplex PCR; TCRdb lists only in-frame clones, some missing. Here the sample spans roughly 110,000 clones, 82% being singletons. Sequencing was done on a sample of PBMCs. Source of these receptors: a woman aged 18-29 years in good health and CMV-seronegative. CDR3s leave out the opening cysteine and the closing phenylalanine or tryptophan.

CDR3 protein,V gene,CDR3 length,J gene
ASSLTGSRRGYT,TRBV7-2,12,TRBJ1-2
ASTLESEAF,TRBV19,9,TRBJ1-1
ASSDPTERNTEAF,TRBV7-9,13,TRBJ1-1
ASSRGGVNEQF,TRBV11-3,11,TRBJ2-1
ASGLSRSDGYT,TRBV12-5,11,TRBJ1-2
ASIGSGAEYGYT,TRBV2,12,TRBJ1-2
ASSFRAPGWETQY,TRBV5-6,13,TRBJ2-5
ASSIAGYYSNQPQH,TRBV19,14,TRBJ1-5
ATGPNQPQH,TRBV6-5,9,TRBJ1-5
ATSRDFASENIQY,TRBV15,13,TRBJ2-4
ASSRAGAEAF,TRBV11-2,10,TRBJ1-1
ASSLAGTDYGYT,TRBV5-1,12,TRBJ1-2
ASRATREGDTEAF,TRBV2,13,TRBJ1-1
ASSSQGENTEAF,TRBV18,12,TRBJ1-1
ASSQVGRFLEQY,TRBV4-1,12,TRBJ2-7
ASSQGTGGYEQF,TRBV4-1,12,TRBJ2-1
ASSQAPGNTEAF,TRBV14,12,TRBJ1-1
ASSLGLAVNEKLF,TRBV7-2,13,TRBJ1-4
ASRSGLPLLH,TRBV6-1,10,TRBJ1-6
ASSSPGQGKYRNEKLF,TRBV5-5,16,TRBJ1-4
ASSLSTRGKPQH,TRBV28,12,TRBJ1-5
ASRDRQGTGNPQH,TRBV6-1,13,TRBJ1-5
ASSISEPWTEAF,TRBV19,12,TRBJ1-1
ASSSYTGGTEAF,TRBV11-3,12,TRBJ1-1
ASSSHGYEQY,TRBV7-9,10,TRBJ2-7
ASRAGITDTQY,TRBV6-1,11,TRBJ2-3
ANSLAGDIQY,TRBV27,10,TRBJ2-4
ASRDRGLHQPQH,TRBV28,12,TRBJ1-5
ASSGAASEQY,TRBV5-4,10,TRBJ2-7
ASRIDRGWNQPQH,TRBV2,13,TRBJ1-5
ASSYSGGPIEQF,TRBV14,12,TRBJ2-1